These 8 T cell receptor beta chains share one sample of origin, sequenced in a study of OX40 agonist ivuxolimab in advanced cancers. Library preparation was by the immunoSEQ multiplex PCR assay. TCRdb re-hosts the immuneACCESS table, in-frame sequences only. Its copies lack some clones; in the studies checked, an unresolved V gene accounts for under half of them, and the cause for the rest is not known. Within this sample are more than 60,000 clones, with approximately 89% of them counted one time only. The ten largest clones capture 5.2% of the sample. This specimen consisted of CD4+ or CD8+ T cells sorted from blood, obtained in a trial of the OX40 agonist ivuxolimab. Source of these receptors: an adult with an advanced solid tumor such as melanoma, head and neck, liver or kidney cancer.

The chain uses TRBV25-1 and TRBJ2-2, with D perhaps TRBD1 (6 bases). The V end was cut by 4 bases, the J end by 1 base, with 13 bases between. This CDR3 comprises 16 residues. The germline V gene encodes CDR1 MGHDK and CDR2 SYGVNS. The CDR3 DNA reads as TGTGCCAGCAGTGGATTGACAGGAATGAACACCGGGGAGCTGTTTTTT. It encodes CASSGLTGMNTGELFF.

In its sample, this clone was seen once. This chain connects TRBV19 to TRBJ1-2; D not certain. CDR1 is LNHDA and CDR2 is SQIVND in the germline V gene (reference sequence). The V end was cut by 5 bases, the J end by 4 bases, with 14 bases between. CDR3 length: 14 residues. CDR3 sequence: CASSSDAYFYGYTF. The CDR3 DNA reads as TGTGCCAGTAGTTCGGACGCGTACTTCTATGGCTACACCTTC.

V and J are TRBV7-9 and TRBJ2-7; D not resolved. The CDR3 spans 17 residues. V lost 1 base to trimming and J lost 3 bases, with 19 bases between them. Germline V CDR1 and CDR2: SEHNR, FQNEAQ (reference sequence). The CDR3 here is CASSLVGGTRFNYEQYF. The CDR3 region has the DNA TGTGCCAGCAGCTTAGTCGGCGGCACTCGATTTAACTACGAGCAGTACTTC.

The chain has TRBV10-3 and TRBJ1-2; weak D call: TRBD1 (5 bases). Trimming took 3 bases from V and 0 from J, leaving 8 bases between them. CDR1 ENHRY and CDR2 SYGVKD come from the germline V gene. The CDR3 has 14 amino acids. The CDR3 sequence: CAISEQAANYGYTF. For the CDR3, the DNA is TGTGCCATCAGTGAACAGGCAGCTAACTATGGCTACACCTTC.

This chain links TRBV9 with TRBJ1-3; D remains ambiguous. This CDR3 region has 16 residues. Looked up from germline, CDR1 is SGDLS and CDR2 is YYNGEE. Trimming removed 3 bases from V and 4 bases from J, with 17 bases in between. CDR3 loop: CASSAGPMSWGNTIYF. For the CDR3, the DNA is TGTGCCAGCAGCGCAGGACCTATGAGTTGGGGAAACACCATATATTTT.

V usage is TRBV11-2 and J usage is TRBJ2-1; no definite D call. In germline, CDR1 is SGHAT, CDR2 FQNNGV. V was clipped by 0 bases and J by 0 bases, with 9 bases between them. There are 16 residues in the CDR3. The CDR3 spells CASSLEPASSYNEQFF. DNA of the CDR3: TGTGCCAGCAGCTTAGAACCGGCTAGCTCCTACAATGAGCAGTTCTTC. The full variable domain, with the rest looked up from reference TRBV11-2 and TRBJ2-1, is EAGVAQSPRYKIIEKRQSVAFWCNPISGHATLYWYQQILGQGPKLLIQFQNNGVVDDSQLPKDRFSAERLKGVDSTLKIQPAKLEDSAVYLCASSLEPASSYNEQFFGPGTRLTVL.

The chain uses TRBV18 and TRBJ1-2; TRBD1 might be the D (5 bases). CDR1 KGHSH and CDR2 LQKENI come from the germline V gene. Trimming took 1 base from V and 7 from J, leaving 10 bases between them. This CDR3 is built from 13 residues. CDR3 sequence reads: CASSPRGEGGYTF. CDR3 in DNA: TGTGCCAGCTCACCACGAGGGGAGGGTGGCTACACCTTC.

The V gene is TRBV7-2, the J gene TRBJ1-3, with D unclear. Trimming took 4 bases from V and 7 from J, leaving 5 bases between them. From germline, CDR1 is SGHTA and CDR2 FQGNSA. The CDR3 is made up of 11 amino acids. CDR3 loop: CASSSQNTIYF. The DNA of the CDR3 is TGTGCCAGCAGCTCTCAGAACACCATATATTTT.